The rows below give T cell receptor beta chains drawn from one sample of a study of T cell clonotyping in hematopoietic cell transplantation. Sequencing was performed with immunoSEQ multiplex PCR; in TCRdb, only in-frame clones are kept and a portion is missing. The sample records 40,000 to 55,000 clones, roughly 94% being singletons. Sequencing used peripheral blood mononuclear cells. Receptors originate from a woman in her 50s in good health. Some clones in this sample may be carry-over from other donors' samples. The CDR3 runs from the conserved cysteine through the conserved F or W.

>TRBV27|TRBJ2-7
CASSLASGGEQYF
>TRBV6-4|TRBJ1-1
CASSEGARTEAFF
>TRBV11-2|TRBJ2-7
CASSSRGALYEQYF
>TRBV7-2|TRBJ1-2
CASSLVGGNGYTF
>TRBV5-1|TRBJ2-3
CASSLSGGPVADTQYF
>TRBV6-5|TRBJ2-7
CASSYWRGLEQYF
>TRBV10-3|TRBJ2-7
CATSVGYEQYF
>TRBV30|TRBJ2-4
CAWSVIRADIQYF
>TRBV6-6|TRBJ1-6
CASSYSGSRRGTLHF
>TRBV6-5|TRBJ1-2
CASSYSSFYGYTF
>TRBV27|TRBJ1-6
CASSFGGYNSPLHF
>TRBV7-9|TRBJ2-7
CASSLGQGPESYEQYF
>TRBV19|TRBJ1-1
CASSATVRSTEAFF
>TRBV5-4|TRBJ1-1
CASSQGMGGNTEAFF
>TRBV2|TRBJ1-1
CASTQGRLNTEAFF
>TRBV7-3|TRBJ2-2
CASSRGQGEGAGELFF
>TRBV28|TRBJ1-2
CASSSTSGWWGGYTF
>TRBV7-2|TRBJ2-2
CASSLGVKLNTGELFF
>TRBV19|TRBJ2-6
CASSIGSSGANVLTF
>TRBV7-9|TRBJ1-3
CASIPSGNTIYF
>TRBV4-3|TRBJ2-3
CASSQSPGQGSDTQYF
>TRBV9|TRBJ1-3
CASSVGSGLGSGNTIYF
>TRBV5-6|TRBJ2-2
CASSFGTGFTGELFF
>TRBV5-1|TRBJ2-2
CASRSGTGNTGELFF
>TRBV28|TRBJ2-7
CASSSGQVSPRPYEQYF
>TRBV7-2|TRBJ2-7
CASSSWTSPLEQYF
>TRBV6-5|TRBJ1-1
CASRPHRSEAFF
>TRBV6-1|TRBJ2-5
CASRDWGWETQYF
>TRBV7-2|TRBJ2-7
CASSPSSGGAPEQYF
>TRBV28|TRBJ2-3
CASKSSTDTQYF
>TRBV6-1|TRBJ1-5
CASSELRLNQPQHF